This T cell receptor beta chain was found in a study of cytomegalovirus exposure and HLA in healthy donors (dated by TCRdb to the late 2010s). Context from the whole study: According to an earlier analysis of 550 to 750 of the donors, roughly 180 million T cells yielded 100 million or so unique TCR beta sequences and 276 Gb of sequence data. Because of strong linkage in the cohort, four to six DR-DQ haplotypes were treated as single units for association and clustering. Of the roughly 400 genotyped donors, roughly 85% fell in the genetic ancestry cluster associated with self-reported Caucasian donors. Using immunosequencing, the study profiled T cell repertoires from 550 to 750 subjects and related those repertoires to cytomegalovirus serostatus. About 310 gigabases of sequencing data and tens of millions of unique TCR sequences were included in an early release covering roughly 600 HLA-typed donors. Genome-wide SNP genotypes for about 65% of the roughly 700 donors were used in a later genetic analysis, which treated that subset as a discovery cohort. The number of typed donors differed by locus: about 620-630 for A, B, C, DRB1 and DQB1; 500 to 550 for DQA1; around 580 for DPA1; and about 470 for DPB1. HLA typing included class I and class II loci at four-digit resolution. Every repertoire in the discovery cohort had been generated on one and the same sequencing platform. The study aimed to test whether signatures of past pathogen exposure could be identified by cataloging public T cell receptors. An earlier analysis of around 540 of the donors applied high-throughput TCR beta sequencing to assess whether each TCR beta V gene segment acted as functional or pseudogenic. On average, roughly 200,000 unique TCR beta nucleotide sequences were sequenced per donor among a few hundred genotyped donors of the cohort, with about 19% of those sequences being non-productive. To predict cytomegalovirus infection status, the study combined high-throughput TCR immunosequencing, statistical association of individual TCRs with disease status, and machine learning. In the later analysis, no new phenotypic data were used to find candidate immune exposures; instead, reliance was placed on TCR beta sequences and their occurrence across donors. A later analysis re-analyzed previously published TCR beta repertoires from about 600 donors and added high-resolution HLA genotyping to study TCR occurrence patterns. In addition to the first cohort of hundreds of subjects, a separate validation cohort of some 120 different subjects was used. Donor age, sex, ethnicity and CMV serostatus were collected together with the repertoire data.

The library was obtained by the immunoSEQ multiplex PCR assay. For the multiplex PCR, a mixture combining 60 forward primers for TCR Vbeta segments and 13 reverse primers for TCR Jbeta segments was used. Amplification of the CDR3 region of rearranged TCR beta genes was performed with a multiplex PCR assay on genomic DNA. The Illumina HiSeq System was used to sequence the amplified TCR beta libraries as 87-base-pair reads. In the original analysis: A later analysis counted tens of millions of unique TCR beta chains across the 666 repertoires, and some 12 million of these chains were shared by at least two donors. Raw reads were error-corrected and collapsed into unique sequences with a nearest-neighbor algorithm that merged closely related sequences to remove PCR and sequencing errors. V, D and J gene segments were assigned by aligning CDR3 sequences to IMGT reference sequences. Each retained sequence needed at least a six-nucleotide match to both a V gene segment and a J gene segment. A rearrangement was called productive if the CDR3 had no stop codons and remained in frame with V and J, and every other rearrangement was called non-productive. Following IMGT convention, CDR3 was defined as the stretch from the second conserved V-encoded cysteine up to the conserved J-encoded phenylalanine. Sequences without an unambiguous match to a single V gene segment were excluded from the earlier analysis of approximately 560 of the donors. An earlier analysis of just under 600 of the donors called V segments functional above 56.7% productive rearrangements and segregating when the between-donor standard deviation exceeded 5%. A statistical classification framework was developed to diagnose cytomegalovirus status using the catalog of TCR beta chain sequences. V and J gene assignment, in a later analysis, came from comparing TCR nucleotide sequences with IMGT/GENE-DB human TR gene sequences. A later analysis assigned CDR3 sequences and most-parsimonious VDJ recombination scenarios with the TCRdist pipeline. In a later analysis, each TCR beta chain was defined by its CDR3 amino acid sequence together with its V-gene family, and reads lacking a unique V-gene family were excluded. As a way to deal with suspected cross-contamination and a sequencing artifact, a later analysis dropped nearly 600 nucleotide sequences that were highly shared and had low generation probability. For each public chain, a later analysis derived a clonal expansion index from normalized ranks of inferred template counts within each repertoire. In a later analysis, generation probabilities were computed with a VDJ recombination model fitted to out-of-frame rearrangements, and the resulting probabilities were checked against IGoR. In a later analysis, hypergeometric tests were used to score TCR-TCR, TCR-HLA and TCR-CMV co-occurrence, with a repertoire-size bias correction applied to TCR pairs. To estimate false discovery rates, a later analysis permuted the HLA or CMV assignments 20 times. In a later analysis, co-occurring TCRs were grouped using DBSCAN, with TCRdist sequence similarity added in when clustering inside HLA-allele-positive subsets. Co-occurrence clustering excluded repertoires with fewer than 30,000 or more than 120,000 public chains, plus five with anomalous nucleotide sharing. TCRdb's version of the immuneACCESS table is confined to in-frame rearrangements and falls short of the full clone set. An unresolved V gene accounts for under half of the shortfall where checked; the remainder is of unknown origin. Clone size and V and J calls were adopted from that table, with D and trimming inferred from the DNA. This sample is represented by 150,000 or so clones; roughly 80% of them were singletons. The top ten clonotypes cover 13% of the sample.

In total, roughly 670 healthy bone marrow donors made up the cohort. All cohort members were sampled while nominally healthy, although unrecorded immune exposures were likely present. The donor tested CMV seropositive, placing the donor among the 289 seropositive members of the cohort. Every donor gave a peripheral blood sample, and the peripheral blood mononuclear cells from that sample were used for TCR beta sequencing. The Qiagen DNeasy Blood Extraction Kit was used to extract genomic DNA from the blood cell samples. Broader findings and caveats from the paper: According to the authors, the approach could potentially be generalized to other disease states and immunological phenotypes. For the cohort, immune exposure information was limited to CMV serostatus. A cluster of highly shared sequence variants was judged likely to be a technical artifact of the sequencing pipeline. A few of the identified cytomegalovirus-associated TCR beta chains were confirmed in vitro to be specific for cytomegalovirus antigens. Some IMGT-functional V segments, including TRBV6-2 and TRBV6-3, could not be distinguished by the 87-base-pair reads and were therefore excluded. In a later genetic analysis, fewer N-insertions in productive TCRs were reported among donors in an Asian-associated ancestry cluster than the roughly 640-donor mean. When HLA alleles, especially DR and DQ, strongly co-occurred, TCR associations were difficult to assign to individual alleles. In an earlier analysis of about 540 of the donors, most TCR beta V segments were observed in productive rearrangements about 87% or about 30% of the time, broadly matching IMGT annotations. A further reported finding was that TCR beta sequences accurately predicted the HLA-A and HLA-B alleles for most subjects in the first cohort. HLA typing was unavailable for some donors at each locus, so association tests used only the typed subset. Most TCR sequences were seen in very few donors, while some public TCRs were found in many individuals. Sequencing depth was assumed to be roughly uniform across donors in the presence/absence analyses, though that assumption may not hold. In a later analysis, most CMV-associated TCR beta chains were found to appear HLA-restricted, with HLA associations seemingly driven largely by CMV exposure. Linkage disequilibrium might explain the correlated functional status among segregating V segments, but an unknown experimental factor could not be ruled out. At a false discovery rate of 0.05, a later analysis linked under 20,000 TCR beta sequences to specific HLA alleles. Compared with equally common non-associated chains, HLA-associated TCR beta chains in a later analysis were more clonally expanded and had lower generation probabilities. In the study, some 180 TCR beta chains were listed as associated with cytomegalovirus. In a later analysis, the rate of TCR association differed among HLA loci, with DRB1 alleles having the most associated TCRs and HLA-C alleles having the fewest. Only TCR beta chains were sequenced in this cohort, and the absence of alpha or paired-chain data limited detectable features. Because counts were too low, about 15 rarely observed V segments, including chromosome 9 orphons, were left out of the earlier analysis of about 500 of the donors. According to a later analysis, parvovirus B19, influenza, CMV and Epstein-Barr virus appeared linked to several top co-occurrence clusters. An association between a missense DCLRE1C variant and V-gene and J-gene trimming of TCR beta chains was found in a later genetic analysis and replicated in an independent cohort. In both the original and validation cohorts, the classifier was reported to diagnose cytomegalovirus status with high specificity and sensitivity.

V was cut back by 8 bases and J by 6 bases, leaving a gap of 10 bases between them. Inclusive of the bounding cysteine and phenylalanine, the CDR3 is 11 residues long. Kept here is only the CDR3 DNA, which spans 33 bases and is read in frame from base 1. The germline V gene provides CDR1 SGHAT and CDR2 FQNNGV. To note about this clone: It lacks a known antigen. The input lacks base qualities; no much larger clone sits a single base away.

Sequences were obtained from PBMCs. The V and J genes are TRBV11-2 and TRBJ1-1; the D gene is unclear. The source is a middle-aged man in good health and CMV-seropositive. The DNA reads TGTGCCAGCGAAAGCTTTTCTGAAGCTTTCTTT. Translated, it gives CASESFSEAFF. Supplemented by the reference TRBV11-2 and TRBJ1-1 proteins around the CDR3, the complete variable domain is EAGVAQSPRYKIIEKRQSVAFWCNPISGHATLYWYQQILGQGPKLLIQFQNNGVVDDSQLPKDRFSAERLKGVDSTLKIQPAKLEDSAVYLCASESFSEAFFGQGTRLTVV.